Listed below are T cell receptor beta chains from one sample, sequenced in a study of T cells in Graves' hyperthyroidism and ophthalmopathy. Via MiXCR, TCRdb re-called the multiplex PCR reads, giving one row per CDR3 protein. The data show hundreds of thousands of distinct CDR3 sequences, 35% to 55% seen once. The sequenced material came from peripheral blood or thyroid tissue (not recorded which). These TCRs come from a woman between 18 and 30 years old with Graves' hyperthyroidism. Both conserved end residues are part of each CDR3. The D gene is left open where the match is weak. Clone size, where shown, is once, few, many, or a class for clones that have expanded.

TRBD2,TRBV20-1,14,TRBJ2-7,few,CSALGLAGAYEQYF,TGCAGTGCTCTGGGACTAGCGGGAGCATACGAGCAGTACTTC
NA,TRBV7-4,14,TRBJ2-7,few,CASSLEVGIYEQYF,TGTGCCAGCAGCTTAGAAGTGGGAATCTACGAGCAGTACTTC
TRBD1,TRBV2,15,TRBJ1-1,few,CASREDRGLGTEAFF,TGTGCCAGCAGAGAGGACAGGGGTTTGGGCACTGAAGCTTTCTTT
NA,TRBV10-3,11,TRBJ2-5,many,CASMVPGTQYF,TGTGCCAGCATGGTCCCCGGGACCCAGTACTTC
NA,TRBV20-1,12,TRBJ1-1,many,CSAKGGNTEAFF,TGCAGTGCTAAGGGAGGGAACACTGAAGCTTTCTTT
TRBD1,TRBV20-1,13,TRBJ1-5,NA,CSAPDRGNQPQHF,TGCAGTGCCCCGGACAGGGGCAATCAGCCCCAGCATTTT
TRBD1,TRBV7-2,17,TRBJ1-5,NA,CASSLGYRGPGNQPQHF,TGTGCCAGCAGCTTAGGTTACAGGGGGCCCGGCAATCAGCCCCAGCATTTT
TRBD1,TRBV29-1,13,TRBJ1-5,NA,CSVERTGNQPQHF,TGCAGCGTTGAGCGGACAGGGAATCAGCCCCAGCATTTT
NA,TRBV29-1,14,TRBJ2-5,many,CSVPGSYLQETQYF,TGCAGCGTTCCAGGGTCGTACTTACAAGAGACCCAGTACTTC
NA,TRBV19,13,TRBJ2-7,NA,CASGMGTSYEQYF,TGTGCCAGTGGAATGGGGACCTCCTACGAGCAGTACTTC
TRBD2,TRBV11-1,15,TRBJ2-5,NA,CASSSWTSGIETQYF,TGTGCCAGCAGCTCTTGGACTAGCGGGATTGAGACCCAGTACTTC
TRBD2,TRBV6-1,14,TRBJ2-7,NA,CASRGRLADYEQYF,TGTGCCAGCAGGGGGAGGCTAGCGGACTACGAGCAGTACTTC
NA,TRBV5-1,13,TRBJ1-3,few,CASSLQVGNTIYF,TGCGCCAGCAGCTTGCAGGTTGGAAACACCATATATTTT
TRBD2,TRBV29-1,13,TRBJ2-7,many,CSASGLVVPQQYF,TGCAGCGCCTCGGGACTAGTGGTCCCCCAGCAGTACTTC
TRBD1,TRBV7-9,13,TRBJ1-4,few,CASSQTGDEKLFF,TGTGCCAGCAGCCAGACAGGGGATGAAAAACTGTTTTTT
NA,TRBV9,16,TRBJ1-2,NA,CASSVVSGASNYGYTF,TGTGCCAGCAGCGTAGTGTCGGGAGCATCTAACTATGGCTACACCTTC
NA,TRBV19,13,TRBJ1-2,few,CASRPGVFYGYTF,TGTGCCAGTAGGCCAGGGGTCTTCTATGGCTACACCTTC
TRBD1,TRBV2,13,TRBJ1-5,few,CAWSIGGPQPQHF,TGTGCCTGGAGTATAGGGGGCCCTCAGCCCCAGCATTTT
NA,TRBV20-1,16,TRBJ1-6,NA,CSARDPGLSYNSPLHF,TGCAGTGCTAGAGATCCGGGTCTCTCCTATAATTCACCCCTCCACTTT
TRBD1,TRBV7-2,16,TRBJ1-5,few,CASSIGTGDSNQPQHF,TGTGCCAGCAGCATTGGGACAGGGGATAGCAATCAGCCCCAGCATTTT
TRBD1,TRBV19,17,TRBJ2-2,NA,CADPPCTGTGVFRELFF,TGTGCCGACCCCCCATGTACCGGGACAGGGGTGTTTAGGGAGCTGTTTTTT
NA,TRBV7-3,12,TRBJ2-5,many,CASSVVGETQYF,TGTGCCAGCAGCGTAGTTGGAGAGACCCAGTACTTC
TRBD2,TRBV29-1,16,TRBJ2-2,NA,CSVGRTSGSNTGELFF,TGCAGCGTTGGACGGACTAGCGGGAGCAACACCGGGGAGCTGTTTTTT
TRBD1,TRBV3-1,15,TRBJ1-5,NA,CASSDRGTSNQPQHF,TGTGCCAGCAGCGACAGGGGGACTAGCAATCAGCCCCAGCATTTT
TRBD1,TRBV24-1,14,TRBJ2-2,NA,CATWPGQGSGELFF,TGTGCCACGTGGCCGGGACAGGGTTCCGGGGAGCTGTTTTTT
NA,TRBV7-9,14,TRBJ2-5,many,CASSLRAAQETQYF,TGTGCCAGCAGCTTAAGAGCAGCTCAAGAGACCCAGTACTTC
TRBD1,TRBV20-1,14,TRBJ2-7,NA,CSASPPDRGHEQYF,TGCAGTGCTAGTCCGCCGGACAGGGGTCACGAGCAGTACTTC
TRBD1,TRBV7-2,14,TRBJ1-2,many,CASSPSPGGGGYTF,TGTGCCAGCAGTCCCTCCCCAGGGGGCGGTGGCTACACCTTC
NA,TRBV10-3,13,TRBJ1-2,NA,CASRESENYGYTF,TGTGCCAGCAGGGAGTCAGAGAACTATGGCTACACCTTC
TRBD1,TRBV7-2,13,TRBJ2-7,many,CASSSMTGPEQYF,TGTGCCAGCAGCTCCATGACAGGGCCCGAGCAGTACTTC
TRBD2,TRBV20-1,13,TRBJ2-5,NA,CSASRGDEETQYF,TGCAGTGCTAGCCGGGGGGATGAAGAGACCCAGTACTTC
NA,TRBV7-2,13,TRBJ1-1,NA,CASSLQVDGEAFF,TGTGCCAGCAGCTTACAGGTGGATGGTGAAGCTTTCTTT
NA,TRBV13,15,TRBJ1-1,NA,CASSLMTLGNTEAFF,TGTGCCAGCAGCTTGATGACACTAGGGAACACTGAAGCTTTCTTT
TRBD1,TRBV9,14,TRBJ1-1,NA,CASSQGVSDTEAFF,TGCGCCAGCAGCCAGGGGGTAAGCGACACTGAAGCTTTCTTT
TRBD1,TRBV10-3,12,TRBJ2-7,once,CAITTGAHEQYF,TGTGCCATCACGACAGGGGCCCACGAGCAGTACTTC
NA,TRBV25-1,14,TRBJ1-2,NA,CASSPSQLNYGYTF,TGTGCCAGCTCACCAAGCCAGCTGAACTATGGCTACACCTTC
TRBD1,TRBV10-3,16,TRBJ2-7,NA,CAISDLISGQGYEQYF,TGTGCCATCAGTGACCTGATTTCCGGACAGGGCTACGAGCAGTACTTC